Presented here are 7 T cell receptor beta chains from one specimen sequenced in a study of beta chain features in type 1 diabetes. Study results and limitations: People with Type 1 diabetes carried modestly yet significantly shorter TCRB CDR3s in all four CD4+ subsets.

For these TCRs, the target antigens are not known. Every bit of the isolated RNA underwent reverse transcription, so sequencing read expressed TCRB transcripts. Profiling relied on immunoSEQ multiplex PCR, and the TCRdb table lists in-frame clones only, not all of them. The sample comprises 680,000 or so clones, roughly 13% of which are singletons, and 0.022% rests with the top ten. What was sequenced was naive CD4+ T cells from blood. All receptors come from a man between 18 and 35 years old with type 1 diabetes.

CDR3 sequence: CASGSNQPQHF. DNA for the CDR3: TGTGCCAGCGGGTCCAATCAGCCCCAGCATTTT. The chain carries TRBV6-6 and TRBJ1-5; D gene unclear. Per the germline V gene, CDR1 is MNHNY and CDR2 is SVGAGI (reference sequence). Trimming left V 8 bases short and J 3 bases short, with 5 bases between. This CDR3 comprises 11 residues.

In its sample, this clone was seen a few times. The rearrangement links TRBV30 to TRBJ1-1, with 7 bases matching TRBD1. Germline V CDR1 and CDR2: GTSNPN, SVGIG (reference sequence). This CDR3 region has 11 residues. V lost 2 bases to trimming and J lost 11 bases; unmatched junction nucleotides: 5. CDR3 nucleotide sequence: TGTGCCTGGAGTTCCAGGGGGAGGGCTTTCTTT. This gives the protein CAWSSRGRAFF.

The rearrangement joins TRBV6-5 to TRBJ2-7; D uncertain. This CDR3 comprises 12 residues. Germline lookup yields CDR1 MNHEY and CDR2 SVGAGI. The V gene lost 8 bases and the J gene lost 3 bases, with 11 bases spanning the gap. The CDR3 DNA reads TGTGCCAGCTCAAGAACTATCTACGAGCAGTACTTC. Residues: CASSRTIYEQYF.

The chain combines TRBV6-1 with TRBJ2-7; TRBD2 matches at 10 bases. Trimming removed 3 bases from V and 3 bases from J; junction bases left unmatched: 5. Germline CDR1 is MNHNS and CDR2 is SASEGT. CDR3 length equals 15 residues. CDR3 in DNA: TGTGCCAGCAGTGATGGGGTAGCGGGGGGCTACGAGCAGTACTTC. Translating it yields CASSDGVAGGYEQYF.

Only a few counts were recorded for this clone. CDR3 sequence reads: CASSFQEGTREQYF. The CDR3 DNA reads TGTGCCAGCAGCTTTCAAGAAGGAACGAGGGAGCAGTACTTC. The gene calls are TRBV7-9 and TRBJ2-7; D is uncertain. This CDR3 contains 14 residues. V lost 3 bases and J lost 7, with 16 bases in between. The V gene's germline CDR1 is SEHNR and CDR2 FQNEAQ (reference sequence).

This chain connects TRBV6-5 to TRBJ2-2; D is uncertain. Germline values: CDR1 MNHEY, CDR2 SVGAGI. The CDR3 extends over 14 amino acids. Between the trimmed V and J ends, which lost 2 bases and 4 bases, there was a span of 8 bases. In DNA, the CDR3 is TGTGCCAGCAGTTACCTGCCCGGCACCGGGGAGCTGTTTTTT. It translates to CASSYLPGTGELFF.

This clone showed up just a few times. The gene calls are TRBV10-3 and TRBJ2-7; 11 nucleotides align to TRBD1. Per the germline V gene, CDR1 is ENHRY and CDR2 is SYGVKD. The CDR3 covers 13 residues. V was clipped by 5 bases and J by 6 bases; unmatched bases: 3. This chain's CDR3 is CAISPDRGREQYF. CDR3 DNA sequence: TGTGCCATCAGTCCGGACAGGGGGCGCGAGCAGTACTTC.